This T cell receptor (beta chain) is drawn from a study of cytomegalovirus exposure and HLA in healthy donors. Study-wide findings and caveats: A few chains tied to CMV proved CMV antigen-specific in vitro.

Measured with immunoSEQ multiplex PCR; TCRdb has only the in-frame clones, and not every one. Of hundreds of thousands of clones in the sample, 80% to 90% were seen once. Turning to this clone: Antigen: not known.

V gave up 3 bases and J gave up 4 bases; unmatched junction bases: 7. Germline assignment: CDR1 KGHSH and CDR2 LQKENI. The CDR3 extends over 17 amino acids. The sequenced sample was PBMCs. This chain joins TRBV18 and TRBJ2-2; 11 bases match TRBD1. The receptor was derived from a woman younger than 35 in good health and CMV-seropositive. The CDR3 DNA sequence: TGTGCCAGCTCACCTCGCAGGACAGGGGGCTTCACCGGGGAGCTGTTTTTT. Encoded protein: CASSPRRTGGFTGELFF.